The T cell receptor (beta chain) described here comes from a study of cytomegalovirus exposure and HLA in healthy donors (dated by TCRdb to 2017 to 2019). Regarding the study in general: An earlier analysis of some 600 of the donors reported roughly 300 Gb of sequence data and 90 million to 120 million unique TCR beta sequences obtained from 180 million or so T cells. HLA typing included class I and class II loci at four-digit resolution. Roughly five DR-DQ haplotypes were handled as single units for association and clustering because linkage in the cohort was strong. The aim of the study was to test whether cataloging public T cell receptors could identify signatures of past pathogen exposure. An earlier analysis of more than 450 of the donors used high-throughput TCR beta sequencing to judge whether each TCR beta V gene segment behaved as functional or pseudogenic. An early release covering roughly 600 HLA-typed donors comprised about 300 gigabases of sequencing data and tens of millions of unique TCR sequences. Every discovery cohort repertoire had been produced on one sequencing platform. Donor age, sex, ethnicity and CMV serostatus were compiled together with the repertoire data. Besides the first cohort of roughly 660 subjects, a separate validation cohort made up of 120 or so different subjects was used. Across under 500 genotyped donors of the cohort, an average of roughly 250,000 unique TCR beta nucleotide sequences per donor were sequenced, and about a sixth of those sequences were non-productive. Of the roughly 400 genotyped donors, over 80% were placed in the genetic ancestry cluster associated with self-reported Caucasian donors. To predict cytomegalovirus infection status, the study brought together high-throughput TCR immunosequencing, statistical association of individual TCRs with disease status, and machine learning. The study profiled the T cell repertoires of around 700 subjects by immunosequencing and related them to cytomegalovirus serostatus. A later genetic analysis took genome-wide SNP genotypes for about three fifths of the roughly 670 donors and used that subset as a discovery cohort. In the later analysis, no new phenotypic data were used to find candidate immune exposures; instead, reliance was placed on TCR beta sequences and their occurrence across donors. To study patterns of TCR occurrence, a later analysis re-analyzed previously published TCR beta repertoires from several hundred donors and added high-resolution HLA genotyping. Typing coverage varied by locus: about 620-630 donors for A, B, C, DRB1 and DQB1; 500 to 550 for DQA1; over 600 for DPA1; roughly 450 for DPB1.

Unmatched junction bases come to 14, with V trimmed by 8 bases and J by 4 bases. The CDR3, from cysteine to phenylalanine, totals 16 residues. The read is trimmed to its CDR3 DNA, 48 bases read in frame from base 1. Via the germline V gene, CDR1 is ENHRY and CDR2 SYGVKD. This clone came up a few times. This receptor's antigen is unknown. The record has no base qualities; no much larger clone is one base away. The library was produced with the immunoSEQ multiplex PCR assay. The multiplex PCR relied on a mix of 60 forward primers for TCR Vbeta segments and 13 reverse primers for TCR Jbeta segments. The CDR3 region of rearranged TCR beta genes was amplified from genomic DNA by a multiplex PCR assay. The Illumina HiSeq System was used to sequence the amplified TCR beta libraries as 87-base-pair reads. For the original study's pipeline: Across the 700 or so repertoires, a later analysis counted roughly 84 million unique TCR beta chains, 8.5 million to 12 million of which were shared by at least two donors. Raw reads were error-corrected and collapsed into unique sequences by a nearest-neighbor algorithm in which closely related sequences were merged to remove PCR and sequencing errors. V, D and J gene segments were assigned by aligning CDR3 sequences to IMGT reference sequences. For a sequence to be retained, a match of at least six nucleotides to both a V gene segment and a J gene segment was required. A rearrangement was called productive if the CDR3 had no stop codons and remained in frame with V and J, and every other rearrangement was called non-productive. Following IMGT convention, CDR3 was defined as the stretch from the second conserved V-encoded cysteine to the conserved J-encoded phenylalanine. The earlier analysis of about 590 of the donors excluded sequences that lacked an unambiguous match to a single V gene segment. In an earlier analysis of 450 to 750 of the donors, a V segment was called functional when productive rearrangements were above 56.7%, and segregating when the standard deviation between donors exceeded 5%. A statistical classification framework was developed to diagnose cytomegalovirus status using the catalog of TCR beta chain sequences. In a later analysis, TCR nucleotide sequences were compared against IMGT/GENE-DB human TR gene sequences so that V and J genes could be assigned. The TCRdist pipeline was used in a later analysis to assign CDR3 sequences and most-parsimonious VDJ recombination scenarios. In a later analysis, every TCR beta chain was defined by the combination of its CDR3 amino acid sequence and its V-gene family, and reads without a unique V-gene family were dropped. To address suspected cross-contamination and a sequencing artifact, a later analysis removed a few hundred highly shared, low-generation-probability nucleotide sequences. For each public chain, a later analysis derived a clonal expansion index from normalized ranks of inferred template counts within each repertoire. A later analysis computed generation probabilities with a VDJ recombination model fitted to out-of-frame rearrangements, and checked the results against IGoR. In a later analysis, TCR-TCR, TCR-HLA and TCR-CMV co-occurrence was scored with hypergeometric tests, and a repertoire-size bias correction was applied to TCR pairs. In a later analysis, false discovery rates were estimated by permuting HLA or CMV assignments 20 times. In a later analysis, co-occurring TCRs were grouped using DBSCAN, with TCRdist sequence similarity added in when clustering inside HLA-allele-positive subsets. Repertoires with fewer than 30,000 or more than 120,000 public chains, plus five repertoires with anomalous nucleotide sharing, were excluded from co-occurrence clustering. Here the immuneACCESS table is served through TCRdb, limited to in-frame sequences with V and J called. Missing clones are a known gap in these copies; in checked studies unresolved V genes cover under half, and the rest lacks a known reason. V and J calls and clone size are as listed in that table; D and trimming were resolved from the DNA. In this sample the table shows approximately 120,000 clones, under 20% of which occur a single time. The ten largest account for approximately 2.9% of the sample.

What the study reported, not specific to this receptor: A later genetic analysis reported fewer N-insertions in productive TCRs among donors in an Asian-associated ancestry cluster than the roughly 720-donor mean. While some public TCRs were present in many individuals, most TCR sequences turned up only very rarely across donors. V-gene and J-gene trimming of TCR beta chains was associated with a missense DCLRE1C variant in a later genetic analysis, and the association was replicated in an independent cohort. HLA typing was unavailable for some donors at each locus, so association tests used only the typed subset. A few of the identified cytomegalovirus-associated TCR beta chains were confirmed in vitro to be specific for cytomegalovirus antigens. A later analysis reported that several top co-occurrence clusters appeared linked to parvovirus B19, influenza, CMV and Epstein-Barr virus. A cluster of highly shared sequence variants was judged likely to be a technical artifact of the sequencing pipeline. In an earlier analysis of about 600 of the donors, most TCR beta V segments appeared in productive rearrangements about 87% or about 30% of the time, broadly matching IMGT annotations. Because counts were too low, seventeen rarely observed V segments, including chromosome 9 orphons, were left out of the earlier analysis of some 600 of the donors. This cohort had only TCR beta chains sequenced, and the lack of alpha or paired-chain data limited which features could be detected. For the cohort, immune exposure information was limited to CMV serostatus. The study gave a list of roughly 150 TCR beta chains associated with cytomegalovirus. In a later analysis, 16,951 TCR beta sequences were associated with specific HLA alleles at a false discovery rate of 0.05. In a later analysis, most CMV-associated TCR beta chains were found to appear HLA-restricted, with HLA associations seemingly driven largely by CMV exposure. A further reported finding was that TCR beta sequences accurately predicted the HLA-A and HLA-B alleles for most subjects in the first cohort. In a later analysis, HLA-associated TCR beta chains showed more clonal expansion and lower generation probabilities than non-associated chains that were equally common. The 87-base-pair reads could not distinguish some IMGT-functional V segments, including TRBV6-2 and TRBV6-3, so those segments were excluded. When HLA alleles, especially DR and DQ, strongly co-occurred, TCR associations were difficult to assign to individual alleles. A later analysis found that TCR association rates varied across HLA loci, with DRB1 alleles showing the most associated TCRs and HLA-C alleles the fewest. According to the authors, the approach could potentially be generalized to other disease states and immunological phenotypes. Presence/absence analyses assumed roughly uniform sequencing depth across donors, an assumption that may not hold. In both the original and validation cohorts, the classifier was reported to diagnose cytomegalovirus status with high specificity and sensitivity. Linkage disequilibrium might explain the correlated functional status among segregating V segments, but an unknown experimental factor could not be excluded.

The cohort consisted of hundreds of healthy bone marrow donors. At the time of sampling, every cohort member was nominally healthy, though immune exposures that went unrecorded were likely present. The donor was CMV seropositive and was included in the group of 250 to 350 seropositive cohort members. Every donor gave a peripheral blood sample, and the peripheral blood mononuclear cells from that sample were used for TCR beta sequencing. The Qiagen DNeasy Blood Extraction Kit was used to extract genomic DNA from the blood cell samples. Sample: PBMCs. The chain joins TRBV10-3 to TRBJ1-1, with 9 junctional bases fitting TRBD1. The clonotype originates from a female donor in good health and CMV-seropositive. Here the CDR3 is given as CAIEKGGTGRSTEAFF. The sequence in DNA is TGTGCCATCGAAAAAGGGGGGACAGGGCGGTCCACTGAAGCTTTCTTT.